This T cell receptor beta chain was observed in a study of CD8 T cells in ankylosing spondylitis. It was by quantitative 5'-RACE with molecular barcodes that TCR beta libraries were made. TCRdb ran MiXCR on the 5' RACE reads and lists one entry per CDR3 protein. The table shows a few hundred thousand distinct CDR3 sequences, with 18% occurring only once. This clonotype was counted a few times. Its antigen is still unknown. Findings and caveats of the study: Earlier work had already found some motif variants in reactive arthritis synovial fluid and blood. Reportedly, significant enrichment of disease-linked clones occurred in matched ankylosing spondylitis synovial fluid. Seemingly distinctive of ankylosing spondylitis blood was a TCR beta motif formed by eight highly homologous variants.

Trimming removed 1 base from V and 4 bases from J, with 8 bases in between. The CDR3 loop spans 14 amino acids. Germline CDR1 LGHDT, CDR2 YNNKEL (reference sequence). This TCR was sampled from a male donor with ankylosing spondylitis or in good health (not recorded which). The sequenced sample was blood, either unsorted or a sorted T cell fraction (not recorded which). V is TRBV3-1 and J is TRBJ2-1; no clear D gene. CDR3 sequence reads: CASSQGKGYNEQFF. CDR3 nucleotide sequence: TGTGCCAGCAGCCAAGGGAAGGGTTACAATGAGCAGTTCTTC.